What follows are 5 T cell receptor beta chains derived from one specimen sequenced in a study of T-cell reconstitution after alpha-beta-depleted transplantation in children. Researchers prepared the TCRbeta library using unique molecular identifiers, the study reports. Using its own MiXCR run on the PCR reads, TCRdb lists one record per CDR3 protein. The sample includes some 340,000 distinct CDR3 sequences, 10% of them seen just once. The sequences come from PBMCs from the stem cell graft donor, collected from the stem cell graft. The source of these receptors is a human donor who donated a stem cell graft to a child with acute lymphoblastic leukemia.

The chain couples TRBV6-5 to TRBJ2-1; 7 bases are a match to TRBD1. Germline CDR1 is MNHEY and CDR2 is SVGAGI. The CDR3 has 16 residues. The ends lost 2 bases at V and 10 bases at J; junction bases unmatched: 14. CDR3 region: CASSYTGTDIAAEQFF. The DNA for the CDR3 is TGTGCCAGCAGTTACACAGGGACAGATATAGCCGCCGAGCAGTTCTTC.

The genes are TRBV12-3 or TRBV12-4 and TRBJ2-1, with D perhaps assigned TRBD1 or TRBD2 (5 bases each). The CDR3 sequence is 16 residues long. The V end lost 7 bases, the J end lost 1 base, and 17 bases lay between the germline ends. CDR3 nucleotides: TGTGCCAGCATGGGGGTTGGACGGATGTCCTACAATGAGCAGTTCTTC. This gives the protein CASMGVGRMSYNEQFF.

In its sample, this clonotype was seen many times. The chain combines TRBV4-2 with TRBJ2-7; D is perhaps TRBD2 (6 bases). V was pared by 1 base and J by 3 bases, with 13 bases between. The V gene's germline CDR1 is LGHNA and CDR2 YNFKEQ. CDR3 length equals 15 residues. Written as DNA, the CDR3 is TGTGCCAGCAGCCAAGTGGGCGGGAACCTCTACGAGCAGTACTTC. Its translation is CASSQVGGNLYEQYF.

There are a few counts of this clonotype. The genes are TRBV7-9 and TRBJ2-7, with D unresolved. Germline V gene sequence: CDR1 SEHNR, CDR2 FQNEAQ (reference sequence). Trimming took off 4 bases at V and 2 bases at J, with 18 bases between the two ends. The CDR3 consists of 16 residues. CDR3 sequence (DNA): TGTGCCAGCAGCTCTCTGTCGGCGGAAATACCCTACGAGCAGTACTTC. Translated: CASSSLSAEIPYEQYF.

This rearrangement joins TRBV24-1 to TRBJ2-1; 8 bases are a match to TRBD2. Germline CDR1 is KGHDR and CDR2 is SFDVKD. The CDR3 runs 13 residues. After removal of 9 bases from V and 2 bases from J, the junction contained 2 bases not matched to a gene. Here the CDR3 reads CATAGGAYNEQFF. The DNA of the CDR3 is TGTGCCACCGCGGGAGGTGCCTACAATGAGCAGTTCTTC.